Shown below are 23 T cell receptor beta chains from a single sample sequenced in a study of T cells in Graves' hyperthyroidism and ophthalmopathy. The CDR3 regions of TCR beta were amplified from RNA transcripts. HTBI primers were employed in a first-round RT-PCR of the TCR CDR3. One entry per CDR3 protein results from TCRdb running MiXCR on the multiplex PCR reads. This table has about 610,000 distinct CDR3 sequences, about 14% appearing once. The material sequenced was blood. These receptors all stem from a woman in her 40s with Graves' ophthalmopathy.

This clonotype was detected many times. V usage is TRBV29-1 and J usage is TRBJ1-2; D is uncertain. The germline CDR1 and CDR2 sequences are SQVTM and ANQGSEA. The CDR3 extends over 12 amino acids. Trimming took off 5 bases at V and 4 bases at J, with 11 bases between the two ends. This chain's CDR3 is CSVWVRTYGYTF. CDR3 DNA: TGCAGCGTTTGGGTCAGGACCTATGGCTACACCTTC.

This clonotype was seen a handful of times. This rearrangement joins TRBV12-3 or TRBV12-4 to TRBJ2-3, with 12 nucleotides matching TRBD2. Germline trimming cut 4 bases from V and 0 bases from J; bases unmatched to any gene: 8. This CDR3 is built from 18 residues. The DNA for the CDR3 is TGTGCCAGCAGTTCCGGGACTAGCGGGCGGATTAGCACAGATACGCAGTATTTT. Translating it yields CASSSGTSGRISTDTQYF.

This clonotype was found many times. This chain uses TRBV29-1 with TRBJ2-7; D may be TRBD2 (6 bases). Trimming stripped 4 bases from V and 4 bases from J, with 17 bases between. The CDR3 loop spans 14 amino acids. Germline lookup yields CDR1 SQVTM and CDR2 ANQGSEA. CDR3 amino acids: CSVVPGGAYYEQYF. In DNA, the CDR3 is TGCAGCGTTGTCCCTGGCGGGGCATATTACGAGCAGTACTTC.

Many counts were recorded for this clonotype. This chain uses TRBV12-3 or TRBV12-4 with TRBJ1-1; D remains ambiguous. Deletions cut 3 bases from V and 0 bases from J, with 8 bases between. The CDR3 totals 14 residues. The DNA for the CDR3 is TGTGCCAGCAGTTTTATGGGGTTGAACACTGAAGCTTTCTTT. This codes for CASSFMGLNTEAFF.

The chain is built from TRBV20-1 and TRBJ2-7, with TRBD1 identical over 10 bases. The V segment lost 0 bases and the J segment 13 bases; nucleotides outside the gene matches: 6. Per the germline V gene, CDR1 is DFQATT and CDR2 is SNEGSKA (reference sequence). The CDR3 length is 12 residues. The CDR3 bases are TGCAGTGCTAGAGACCCCGGGACAGGGGATTACTTC. Translation: CSARDPGTGDYF.

This clonotype was seen repeatedly, ten times or more. The chain uses TRBV7-9 and TRBJ1-1; D unclear. Germline CDR1 SEHNR, CDR2 FQNEAQ (reference sequence). V dropped 5 bases and J dropped 3 bases, with 13 bases sitting between them. This CDR3 is built from 14 residues. The CDR3 region is CASSTGPSHTEAFF. In DNA form, the CDR3 reads TGTGCCAGCAGCACCGGTCCTTCACACACTGAAGCTTTCTTT.

This clonotype came up many times. The chain links TRBV20-1 to TRBJ2-7, with 10 bases aligning to TRBD2. J was trimmed by 5 bases and V by 6 bases; bases with no gene match: 10. CDR3 length: 14 residues. CDR1 is DFQATT and CDR2 is SNEGSKA in the germline V gene (reference sequence). CDR3 residues: CSAPRAGGPDEQYF. The CDR3 region has the DNA TGCAGTGCCCCCCGAGCGGGAGGGCCGGACGAGCAGTACTTC.

As concerns this clonotype: This may be a read error, as it is one base from a much larger clone. Because the CDR3 is missing its conserved closing phenylalanine or tryptophan, this is likely a read error. The V and J genes are TRBV28 and TRBJ2-7, with D uncertain. V lost 6 bases to trimming and J lost 2 bases, with 11 bases between them. This CDR3 is 13 amino acids long. Germline V lookup: CDR1 MDHEN, CDR2 SYDVKM. The CDR3: CASSPVNPYEQYS. DNA of the CDR3: TGTGCCAGCAGCCCGGTCAACCCCTACGAGCAGTACTCC.

This clonotype has ten or more counts. The gene calls are TRBV7-2 and TRBJ2-7; D may be TRBD2 (5 bases). The CDR3 is made up of 15 amino acids. V gave up 4 bases and J gave up 3 bases, with 16 bases separating them. Germline V lookup: CDR1 SGHTA, CDR2 FQGNSA. CDR3 loop: CASSSAGGRFYEQYF. CDR3 bases: TGTGCCAGCAGCTCCGCGGGTGGGCGGTTCTACGAGCAGTACTTC.

This clonotype was picked up many times. J is TRBJ2-7 and V is TRBV10-3; 8 bases line up with TRBD2. The ends lost 0 bases at V and 2 bases at J; junction bases unmatched: 12. The CDR3 is 18 amino acids. CDR1 ENHRY and CDR2 SYGVKD come from the germline V gene. CDR3 coding DNA: TGTGCCATCAGTGAGTCTGCCGGGAGGGCCACCTCTACCTACGAGCAGTACTTC. Its translation: CAISESAGRATSTYEQYF.

This clonotype was seen more than once but under ten times. This rearrangement joins TRBV28 to TRBJ2-3; D is perhaps TRBD2 (5 bases). This CDR3 has 17 residues. Germline V gene lookup returns CDR1 MDHEN and CDR2 SYDVKM. Trimming shortened V by 5 bases and J by 3 bases, and 21 bases separated the two germline ends. The CDR3 loop reads CASSLLIVGADTDTQYF. The CDR3 bases are TGTGCCAGCAGTCTGCTTATAGTGGGAGCAGATACAGATACGCAGTATTTT. The full variable domain, its missing parts supplied by reference TRBV28 and TRBJ2-3, is DVKVTQSSRYLVKRTGEKVFLECVQDMDHENMFWYRQDPGLGLRLIYFSYDVKMKEKGDIPEGYSVSREKKERFSLILESASTNQTSMYLCASSLLIVGADTDTQYFGPGTRLTVL.

This clonotype was seen ten or more times. The chain uses TRBV19 and TRBJ1-1; no firm D call. CDR3 length: 14 amino acids. Germline V lookup: CDR1 LNHDA, CDR2 SQIVND (reference sequence). The germline V and J ends were trimmed by 5 bases and 2 bases, with 12 bases remaining between them. CDR3 bases: TGTGCCAGTAGTCCGGGTTCCGAAAACACTGAAGCTTTCTTT. Translated, it gives CASSPGSENTEAFF.

This clonotype was recorded at least ten times. The chain couples TRBV6-1 to TRBJ2-5; possibly TRBD2 for D (6 bases). In germline, CDR1 is MNHNS, CDR2 SASEGT. Trimming cost V 10 bases and J 0 bases, with 21 bases left between them. The length of the CDR3 is 16 residues. The CDR3 spells CATLGEERSYQETQYF. CDR3 sequence (DNA): TGTGCCACCTTAGGGGAGGAGAGGAGCTACCAAGAGACCCAGTACTTC.

At least ten counts were recorded for this clonotype. The chain employs TRBV19 and TRBJ1-1; D unresolved. Germline V gene sequence: CDR1 LNHDA, CDR2 SQIVND (reference sequence). The CDR3 is 11 amino acids. V was pared by 6 bases and J by 8 bases, with 10 bases between. The CDR3 here is CASRTAGEAFF. CDR3 coding DNA: TGTGCCAGTAGAACGGCAGGCGAAGCTTTCTTT.

This clonotype was seen more than once but under ten times. This chain links TRBV7-9 with TRBJ2-2, with TRBD1 matching over 7 bases. The CDR3 extends over 13 amino acids. The V gene end was trimmed by 5 bases and the J gene end by 10 bases; junction bases not matched to a gene: 7. CDR1 is SEHNR and CDR2 is FQNEAQ in the germline V gene (reference sequence). CDR3 loop: CASSIRQGLELFF. DNA of the CDR3: TGTGCCAGCAGCATAAGACAGGGTTTGGAGCTGTTTTTT.

This clonotype has a count of ten or more. The CDR3 nucleotides read TGTGCCAGCAGTTTGGCCCATGAGACTGAAGCTTTCTTT. Its protein is CASSLAHETEAFF. The chain has TRBV6-5 and TRBJ1-1; D remains ambiguous. The CDR3 loop spans 13 amino acids. Deletions cut 4 bases from V and 5 bases from J, with 11 bases between. Germline V gene data show CDR1 as MNHEY and CDR2 as SVGAGI.

This clonotype was found many times. CDR3 nucleotides: TGCGCCAGCAGCCAACAGCGGGAGGACTCCTACGAGCAGTACTTC. This gives the protein CASSQQREDSYEQYF. The chain has TRBV4-1 and TRBJ2-7; 9 bases match TRBD2. The V gene's germline CDR1 is MGHRA and CDR2 YSYEKL. Trimming at V came to 2 bases and at J to 0 bases, leaving 2 bases not matched to a gene. This CDR3 is built from 15 residues.

In its sample, this clonotype was seen many times. The gene calls are TRBV12-3 or TRBV12-4 and TRBJ2-6, with TRBD2 matching over 12 bases. There are 18 residues in the CDR3. V lost 3 bases to trimming and J lost 0 bases; unmatched junction nucleotides: 3. CDR3 in DNA: TGTGCCAGCAGTTTCAGACTAGCGGGGGTCTCTGGGGCCAACGTCCTGACTTTC. The encoded protein is CASSFRLAGVSGANVLTF.

This clonotype was recorded at least ten times. The rearrangement joins TRBV28 to TRBJ2-7; 8 bases match TRBD1. V trimming: 6 bases; J trimming: 0 bases; junction bases outside the gene matches: 10. This CDR3 is 16 amino acids long. Germline V gives CDR1 MDHEN, CDR2 SYDVKM. DNA for the CDR3: TGTGCCAGCAGCCACTCAGACAGGGGATACTCCTACGAGCAGTACTTC. Translating it yields CASSHSDRGYSYEQYF. Full variable domain (rest looked up from reference TRBV28 and TRBJ2-7): DVKVTQSSRYLVKRTGEKVFLECVQDMDHENMFWYRQDPGLGLRLIYFSYDVKMKEKGDIPEGYSVSREKKERFSLILESASTNQTSMYLCASSHSDRGYSYEQYFGPGTRLTVT.

This clonotype was found many times. The chain links TRBV7-2 to TRBJ2-7; 12 nucleotides agree with TRBD2. The CDR3 has 14 amino acids. V gave up 4 bases and J gave up 6 bases; unmatched junction bases: 4. Germline V gene sequence: CDR1 SGHTA, CDR2 FQGNSA. The CDR3 loop reads CASSSTSGSREQYF. The DNA for the CDR3 is TGTGCCAGCAGCTCGACTAGCGGGAGCCGCGAGCAGTACTTC.

Ten or more counts support this clonotype. V gene TRBV6-1 combines with J gene TRBJ1-1; tentative D call: TRBD1 (5 bases). The germline V gene has CDR1 MNHNS and CDR2 SASEGT. The V end lost 8 bases, the J end lost 1 base, and 14 bases lay between the germline ends. The CDR3 runs to 14 residues. In DNA, the CDR3 is TGTGCCAGCGGTCGCCCGGGGGAGAACACTGAAGCTTTCTTT. This codes for CASGRPGENTEAFF.

The table lists this clonotype with many counts. The rearrangement links TRBV6-1 to TRBJ2-2; 12 bases are shared with TRBD1. The CDR3 loop spans 14 amino acids. The germline V gene has CDR1 MNHNS and CDR2 SASEGT. V dropped 8 bases and J dropped 6; count of bases not matched to a gene: 4. The CDR3 is CASSGTGGSGELFF. CDR3 bases: TGTGCCAGCTCCGGGACAGGGGGCTCCGGGGAGCTGTTTTTT.

This clonotype appeared many times. This rearrangement joins TRBV10-3 to TRBJ2-7; the D gene is possibly TRBD2 (6 bases). Germline CDR1 and CDR2: ENHRY and SYGVKD. The CDR3 runs to 16 residues. Trimming left V 2 bases short and J 0 bases short, with 14 bases between. The CDR3 loop reads CAISEKEGLSSYEQYF. The CDR3 nucleotides are TGTGCCATCAGTGAGAAGGAGGGGTTGAGCTCCTACGAGCAGTACTTC.